This T cell receptor (beta chain) is from a study of CD8 T cells in ankylosing spondylitis. Findings and limits, study-wide: What seemed typical of ankylosing spondylitis blood was a TCR beta motif built from about 8 highly homologous variants. Peripheral blood held disease-linked clones only at relatively low frequency, and these were CD8+. Past studies reported some motif variants in reactive arthritis synovial fluid and blood.

With molecular barcodes, quantitative 5'-RACE was used to make the TCR beta libraries. One entry per CDR3 protein, called by TCRdb with MiXCR from the 5' RACE reads. The sample consists of about 190,000 distinct CDR3 sequences, under 15% of them appearing once. This clonotype has at least ten counts. Its antigen is still unknown. The CDR3 spans 12 residues. V shed 10 bases and J shed 3 bases, with 13 bases lying between them. The germline gives CDR1 ENHRY, CDR2 SYGVKD. The J gene is TRBJ2-7, the V gene TRBV10-3; perhaps TRBD1 as D (5 bases). This receptor was obtained from a female donor with ankylosing spondylitis or in good health (not recorded which). Sample: blood, either unsorted or a sorted T cell fraction (not recorded which). The CDR3 nucleotides read TGTGCCACCATCAGTACAGGCTACGAGCAGTACTTC. It yields the protein CATISTGYEQYF.